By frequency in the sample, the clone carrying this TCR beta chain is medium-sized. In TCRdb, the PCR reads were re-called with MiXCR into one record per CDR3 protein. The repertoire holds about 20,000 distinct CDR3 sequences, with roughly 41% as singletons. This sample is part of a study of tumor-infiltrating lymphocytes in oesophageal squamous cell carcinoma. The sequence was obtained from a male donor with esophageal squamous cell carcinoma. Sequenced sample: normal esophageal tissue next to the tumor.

CDR3 sequence: CASSSGPFNEQYF. The CDR3 nucleotides are TGTGCCAGCAGCTCCGGACCCTTCAATGAGCAGTACTTC. This rearrangement joins TRBV7-2 to TRBJ2-7; D gene unclear. The V gene's germline CDR1 is SGHTA and CDR2 FQGNSA. V lost 4 bases to trimming and J lost 7 bases, with 14 bases between them. CDR3 length: 13 amino acids.